The 19 T cell receptor beta chains below were found in one sample sequenced in a study of Graves' ophthalmopathy and Graves' hyperthyroidism. Amplification of the TCR beta CDR3 regions used RNA transcripts (as template). Investigators did first-round RT-PCR with HTBI primers, then second-round multiplex PCR. One entry per CDR3 protein, called by TCRdb with MiXCR from the multiplex PCR reads. In the table there are 300,000 or so distinct CDR3 sequences, about 17% of which are singletons. The sample taken for sequencing was peripheral blood. These receptors came from an adult man with Graves' ophthalmopathy.

This clonotype appeared many times. The chain uses TRBV5-1 and TRBJ2-5, with unresolved D. Germline lookup yields CDR1 SGHRS and CDR2 YFSETQ. The CDR3 totals 14 residues. Trimming took 0 bases from V and 3 from J, leaving 9 bases between them. The CDR3 protein is CASSLALVKETQYF. In DNA, the CDR3 is TGCGCCAGCAGCTTGGCCTTAGTCAAAGAGACCCAGTACTTC.

This clonotype has at least ten counts. V and J are TRBV9 and TRBJ2-2; D remains unclear. Germline-derived CDR1 and CDR2 are SGDLS and YYNGEE. V lost 4 bases and J 0 bases, leaving 13 bases between the germline ends. The CDR3 runs to 16 residues. The CDR3 sequence is CASSLRSHTNTGELFF. The CDR3 DNA reads TGTGCCAGCAGCCTGAGGTCCCATACGAACACCGGGGAGCTGTTTTTT.

In regard to this clonotype: This sequence may be a read error, since a much larger clone differs from it by one base. The chain employs TRBV5-1 and TRBJ2-1, with TRBD1 matching 7 bases. From germline, CDR1 is SGHRS and CDR2 YFSETQ. The CDR3 contains 14 residues. The CDR3 DNA reads as TGCGCCAGCAGCCCCTCGGACAGGTACAATGAGCAGCTCTTC. Its translation: CASSPSDRYNEQLF.

The rearrangement joins TRBV6-2 or TRBV6-3 to TRBJ2-6, with TRBD1 as a possible D gene (5 bases). Germline V gene lookup returns CDR1 MNHEY and CDR2 SVGEGT. V dropped 6 bases and J dropped 1 base, with 10 bases sitting between them. There are 15 residues in the CDR3. The chain's CDR3 is CASRSTDSGANVLTF. As DNA, the CDR3 is TGTGCCAGCAGATCGACAGATTCTGGGGCCAACGTCCTGACTTTC.

About this clonotype itself: A much bigger clone sits one base away, suggesting this may be a read error. The chain uses TRBV6-1 and TRBJ1-2; 7 nucleotides match TRBD1. The germline CDR1 and CDR2 sequences are MNHNS and SASEGT. The CDR3 runs 15 residues. The ends lost 8 bases at V and 0 bases at J; junction bases unmatched: 9. The CDR3: CASEDRTSSNYGYTF. Written as DNA, the CDR3 is TGTGCCAGCGAGGACAGGACAAGTTCTAACTATGGCTACACCTTC.

There are many counts of this clonotype. The chain has TRBV5-1 and TRBJ1-1, with 9 bases lining up with TRBD1. This CDR3 spans 14 amino acids. From germline, CDR1 is SGHRS and CDR2 YFSETQ. V lost 0 bases, J lost 6 bases, and 3 bases stayed unmatched. DNA of the CDR3: TGCGCCAGCAGCTTGGGGGACAGGGTATCTGAAGCTTTCTTT. This gives the protein CASSLGDRVSEAFF.

This clonotype appeared many times. The chain joins TRBV18 to TRBJ2-5, with D possibly matching TRBD2 (5 bases). CDR1 KGHSH and CDR2 LQKENI come from the germline V gene. The V end lost 2 bases, the J end lost 5 bases, and 18 bases lay between the germline ends. CDR3 size: 16 residues. CDR3 DNA sequence: TGTGCCAGCTCACCAGTTTTCTCGGGGATGCAGGAGACCCAGTACTTC. Translating it yields CASSPVFSGMQETQYF.

The sample holds many counts of this clonotype. The V call is TRBV20-1, the J call TRBJ1-1; D gene unclear. This CDR3 has 11 residues. Germline-derived CDR1 and CDR2 are DFQATT and SNEGSKA (reference sequence). Trimming left V 1 base short and J 8 bases short, with 8 bases between. CDR3 sequence (DNA): TGCAGTGCTAGAGTTGTGACAGAAGCTTTCTTT. Translation: CSARVVTEAFF.

The rearrangement links TRBV6-2 or TRBV6-3 to TRBJ2-7, with 8 positions matching TRBD2. The CDR3 runs 15 residues. Per germline, CDR1 MNHEY and CDR2 SVGEGT. V lost 6 bases to trimming and J lost 0 bases; unmatched junction nucleotides: 7. The CDR3 DNA reads TGTGCCAGCAGCAGCGGGAGTACTGTCTCCTACGAGCAGTACTTC. As protein: CASSSGSTVSYEQYF.

This clonotype has ten or more counts. The junction differs from germline at one of its ends, possibly a read error. The chain uses TRBV12-3 or TRBV12-4 and TRBJ2-2, with D perhaps TRBD2 (6 bases). This CDR3 has 12 residues. CDR3 sequence: CASVTATGGLFF. The CDR3 region has the DNA TGTGCCAGCGTCACGGCGACCGGGGGGCTGTTTTTT.

The sample holds many counts of this clonotype. The gene calls are TRBV6-5 and TRBJ1-2, with D tentatively TRBD1 (6 bases). The CDR3 runs to 16 residues. The germline V and J ends were trimmed by 0 bases and 5 bases, with 16 bases remaining between them. Germline CDR1 MNHEY, CDR2 SVGAGI. The DNA for the CDR3 is TGTGCCAGCAGTTACTCGATTCTGGGACACAAGTATGGCTACACCTTC. Protein product: CASSYSILGHKYGYTF.

This clonotype appeared many times. The chain uses TRBV6-5 and TRBJ1-2; TRBD1 might be the D (6 bases). V lost 6 bases and J 2 bases, leaving 10 bases between the germline ends. The germline V gene has CDR1 MNHEY and CDR2 SVGAGI. The CDR3 is 13 residues long. CDR3 bases: TGTGCCAGCAGCAATACAGGGAACTATGGCTACACCTTC. This translates into CASSNTGNYGYTF.

This clonotype was seen ten or more times. V usage is TRBV2 and J usage is TRBJ2-7; D call uncertain. V gave up 5 bases and J gave up 2 bases, with 13 bases separating them. The CDR3 covers 14 residues. Germline V lookup: CDR1 SNHLY, CDR2 FYNNEI. This chain's CDR3 is CASSSAARPYEQYF. The DNA of the CDR3 is TGTGCCAGCAGTTCGGCTGCCCGACCCTACGAGCAGTACTTC.

The J gene is TRBJ2-2, the V gene TRBV5-5; no definite D call. The CDR3 has 14 residues. In germline, CDR1 is SGHKS, CDR2 YYEKEE (reference sequence). Trimming stripped 1 base from V and 2 bases from J, with 6 bases between. Written as DNA, the CDR3 is TGTGCCAGCAGCTTGTTGGTCAACACCGGGGAGCTGTTTTTT. Amino acid sequence: CASSLLVNTGELFF.

This clonotype was found many times. The V call is TRBV10-2, the J call TRBJ2-5, with TRBD2 matching over 7 bases. With V trimmed by 2 bases and J by 7 bases, 7 bases remained unmatched. The length of the CDR3 is 14 residues. Germline-derived CDR1 and CDR2 are WSHSY and SAAADI. The CDR3 DNA reads TGCGCCAGCAGTGAGCGGGGGGTCCGGGGGACCCAGTACTTC. It specifies CASSERGVRGTQYF.

In its sample, this clonotype was seen many times. The gene calls are TRBV19 and TRBJ1-1; D unclear. The ends were cut back, 7 bases at V and 4 bases at J, with 10 bases in the middle. CDR3 length: 12 amino acids. Germline lookup yields CDR1 LNHDA and CDR2 SQIVND (reference sequence). In DNA form, the CDR3 reads TGTGCCAGTAAGGCCGGTGGCACTGAAGCTTTCTTT. Amino acids: CASKAGGTEAFF.

The genes are TRBV28 and TRBJ2-5; 12 bases map to TRBD2. Trimming cost V 6 bases and J 7 bases; bases outside gene matches: 12. This CDR3 has 16 amino acids. Per germline, CDR1 MDHEN and CDR2 SYDVKM. CDR3 nucleotides: TGTGCCAGCAGCCCGACTAGCGGGGGCCGGGAGGGGACCCAGTACTTC. Amino acid sequence: CASSPTSGGREGTQYF.

This clonotype showed up many times. CDR3 nucleotide sequence: TGTGCCAGCAGCCGACAGGGAAACACCATATATTTT. Translating gives CASSRQGNTIYF. This chain connects TRBV2 to TRBJ1-3, with D perhaps matching TRBD1 (5 bases). Per the germline V gene, CDR1 is SNHLY and CDR2 is FYNNEI. The CDR3 runs 12 residues. V shed 6 bases and J shed 4 bases, with 7 bases lying between them. Supplemented by reference TRBV2 and TRBJ1-3, the full variable domain reads EPEVTQTPSHQVTQMGQEVILRCVPISNHLYFYWYRQILGQKVEFLVSFYNNEISEKSEIFDDQFSVERPDGSNFTLKIRSTKLEDSAMYFCASSRQGNTIYFGEGSWLTVV.

This clonotype was seen many times. V and J are TRBV24-1 and TRBJ2-5; possibly TRBD2 for D (6 bases). The CDR3 runs to 14 residues. V dropped 7 bases and J dropped 2 bases, with 13 bases sitting between them. Germline CDR1 and CDR2: KGHDR and SFDVKD. CDR3 DNA: TGTGCCACCAGCGAACCGGGAGAACAAGAGACCCAGTACTTC. Its protein product is CATSEPGEQETQYF.